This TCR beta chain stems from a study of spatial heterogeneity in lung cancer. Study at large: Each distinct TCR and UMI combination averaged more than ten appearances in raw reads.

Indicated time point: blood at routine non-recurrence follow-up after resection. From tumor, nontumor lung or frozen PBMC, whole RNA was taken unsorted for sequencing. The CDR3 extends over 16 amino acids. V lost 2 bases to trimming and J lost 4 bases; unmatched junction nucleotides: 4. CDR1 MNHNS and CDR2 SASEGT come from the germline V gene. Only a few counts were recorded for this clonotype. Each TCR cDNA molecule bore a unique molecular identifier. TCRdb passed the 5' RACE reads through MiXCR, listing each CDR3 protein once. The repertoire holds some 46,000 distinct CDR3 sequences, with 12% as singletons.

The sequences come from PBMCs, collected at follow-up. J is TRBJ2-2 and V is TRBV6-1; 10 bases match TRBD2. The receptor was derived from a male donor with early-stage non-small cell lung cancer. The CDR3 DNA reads TGTGCCAGCAGTGAACTAGCGGGAGACCTCACCGGGGAGCTGTTTTTT. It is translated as CASSELAGDLTGELFF.